Listed below are T cell receptor beta chains from one sample, sequenced in a study of metastatic and nonmetastatic thyroid tumors. TCRdb reprocessed the PCR reads via MiXCR. The sample shows over 40,000 clones, roughly 11% of them seen only once. The source material was blood. These receptors all come from a female donor with papillary thyroid cancer or a benign thyroid nodule (not recorded which). Some clones in this sample may be carry-over from other donors' samples. Each CDR3 is given with its conserved first and last residue.

TRBJ2-2	TRBV5-4	CASSPRLGGITGELFF
TRBJ2-7	TRBV7-2	CASSWGRGEQYF
TRBJ1-1	TRBV11-1	CASIFRMRDRHTEAFF
TRBJ2-1	TRBV24-1	CATSDPNSGRDYNEQFF
TRBJ2-5	TRBV5-6	CASSIPGTGWETQYF
TRBJ2-2	TRBV3-1	CASSRAWANTGELFF
TRBJ1-2	TRBV20-1	CSAILGYGYTF
TRBJ1-2	TRBV3-1	CASSQVRRCGSLCRGYTF
TRBJ1-3	TRBV19	CASSKKGAPIYF
TRBJ1-1	TRBV4-2	CASSHGAENTEAFF
TRBJ1-2	TRBV12-3/TRBV12-4	CASSPWTGLDYGYTF
TRBJ2-5	TRBV12-3/TRBV12-4	CASSLLASKETQYF
TRBJ2-7	TRBV30	CAWSDRTGGFNEQYF
TRBJ2-1	TRBV2	CASSENTRGDEQFF
TRBJ2-7	TRBV20-1	CSASPGPVSYEHYF
TRBJ2-3	TRBV5-5	CASSPRDRGADTQYF
TRBJ1-2	TRBV12-3/TRBV12-4	CASSSPRMAGYTF
TRBJ1-6	TRBV12-3/TRBV12-4	CASSPDRGLASPLHF
TRBJ2-2	TRBV18	CASSPRLAGDGGELFF
TRBJ1-6	TRBV7-2	CASIPLYNSPLHF
TRBJ1-4	TRBV29-1	CSVAEGAGANEKLFF
TRBJ1-1	TRBV4-2	CASSQASLEDTEAFF
TRBJ2-1	TRBV12-3/TRBV12-4	CASSRTSGSYNEQFF
TRBJ1-4	TRBV28	CAGSFGATNEKLFF
TRBJ2-3	TRBV27	CASSLVGASLDTQYF
TRBJ2-7	TRBV11-2	CASSLNRLSYEQYF
TRBJ2-3	TRBV19	CASSKLTSASTDTQYF
TRBJ1-2	TRBV27	CASSLTASNYGYTF
TRBJ2-1	TRBV18	CASSLTFQDSSFF
TRBJ2-7	TRBV12-3/TRBV12-4	CASSLSPGSTSGRAYEQYF
TRBJ1-5	TRBV4-3	CASSQKRGFNQPQHF
TRBJ2-7	TRBV5-1	CASSLRQGYSEQYF
TRBJ2-7	TRBV6-4	CASSATSGTLGEQYF
TRBJ1-2	TRBV18	CASSPLSDANYGYTF
TRBJ2-7	TRBV9	CASSASGVEQYF
TRBJ1-5	TRBV4-1	CASSHQGAATNQPQHF
TRBJ2-2	TRBV5-1	CASSLVEGSGQLFF
TRBJ2-1	TRBV20-1	CSARLAGGGEQFF
TRBJ2-7	TRBV19	CASATGTGVQEQYF
TRBJ2-5	TRBV7-9	CASSPATEETQYF
TRBJ2-3	TRBV20-1	CSATLAGGGTDTQYF
TRBJ1-1	TRBV6-1	CASSEGGGHTEAFF
TRBJ1-1	TRBV29-1	CSALDRAVDEAFF
TRBJ1-6	TRBV20-1	CSARETGGSPLHF
TRBJ2-1	TRBV6-1	CANAETGYHEQFF
TRBJ2-2	TRBV6-4	CASSDRAGGPGELFF
TRBJ2-5	TRBV5-8	CASPALSGFRGPQETQYF
TRBJ2-1	TRBV14	CAKKQGEEYNEQFF
TRBJ2-7	TRBV14	CASSSLLVSYEQYF
TRBJ1-5	TRBV15	CATSREGQYSNQPQHF
TRBJ2-5	TRBV28	CASSSPGQRGETQYF
TRBJ1-2	TRBV5-5	CASSLGTGASYGYTF
TRBJ1-1	TRBV6-1	CASSKTYQGEHATAEAFF
TRBJ1-2	TRBV6-1	CASSPGTGFKNYGYTF
TRBJ1-6	TRBV3-1	CASSQGTGDSPLHF